This T cell receptor (beta chain) was captured by sequencing in a study of cytomegalovirus exposure and HLA in healthy donors. The PCR used 60 Vbeta and 13 Jbeta primers. Clones were read by immunoSEQ multiplex PCR, and TCRdb kept only the in-frame ones, dropping some. The sample yields over 110,000 clones, about 84% seen once. The CDR3 has 13 residues. Trimming removed 2 bases from V and 3 bases from J, with 8 bases in between. From germline, CDR1 is SGHRS and CDR2 YFSETQ. The TCR sequence derives from a woman between 40 and 50 years old in good health and CMV-seropositive. V usage is TRBV5-1 and J usage is TRBJ2-5; a possible D gene is TRBD2 (6 bases). The sequencing sample was made of PBMCs. In nucleotides, the CDR3 is TGCGCCAGCAGCTTTCAGCGGGAAGAGACCCAGTACTTC. As protein: CASSFQREETQYF.